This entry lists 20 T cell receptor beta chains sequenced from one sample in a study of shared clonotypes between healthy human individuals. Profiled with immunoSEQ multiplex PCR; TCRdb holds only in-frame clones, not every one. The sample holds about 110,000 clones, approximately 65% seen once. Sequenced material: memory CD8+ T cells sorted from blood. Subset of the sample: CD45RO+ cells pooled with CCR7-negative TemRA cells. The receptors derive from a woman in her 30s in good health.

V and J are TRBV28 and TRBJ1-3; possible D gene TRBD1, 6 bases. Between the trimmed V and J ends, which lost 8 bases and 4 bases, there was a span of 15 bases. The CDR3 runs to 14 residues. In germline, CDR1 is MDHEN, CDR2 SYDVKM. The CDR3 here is CASVRGWPGNTIYF. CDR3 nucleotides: TGTGCCAGCGTCAGGGGTTGGCCCGGAAACACCATATATTTT.

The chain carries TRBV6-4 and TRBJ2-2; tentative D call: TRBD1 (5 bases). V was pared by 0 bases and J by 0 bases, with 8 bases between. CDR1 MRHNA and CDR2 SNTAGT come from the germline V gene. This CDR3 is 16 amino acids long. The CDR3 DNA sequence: TGTGCCAGCAGTGACTCGAGACAGACGAACACCGGGGAGCTGTTTTTT. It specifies CASSDSRQTNTGELFF.

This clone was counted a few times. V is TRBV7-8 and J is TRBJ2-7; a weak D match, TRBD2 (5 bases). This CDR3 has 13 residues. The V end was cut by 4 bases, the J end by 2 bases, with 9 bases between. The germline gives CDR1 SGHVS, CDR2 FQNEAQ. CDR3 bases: TGTGCCAGCAGCTATCAACTAGCCTACGAGCAGTACTTC. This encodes CASSYQLAYEQYF.

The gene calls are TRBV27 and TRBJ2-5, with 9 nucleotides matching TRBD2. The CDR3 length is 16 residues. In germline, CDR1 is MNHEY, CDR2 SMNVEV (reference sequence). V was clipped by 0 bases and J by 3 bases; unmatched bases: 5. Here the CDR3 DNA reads TGTGCCAGCAGTTTATCCCGCGGGAGGGCGAAAGAGACCCAGTACTTC. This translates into CASSLSRGRAKETQYF.

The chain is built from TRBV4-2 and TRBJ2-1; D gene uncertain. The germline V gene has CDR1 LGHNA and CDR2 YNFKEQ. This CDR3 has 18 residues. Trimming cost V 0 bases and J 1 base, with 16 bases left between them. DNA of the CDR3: TGTGCCAGCAGCCAAGAAGGACGACTTATGTCATCCTACAATGAGCAGTTCTTC. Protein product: CASSQEGRLMSSYNEQFF.

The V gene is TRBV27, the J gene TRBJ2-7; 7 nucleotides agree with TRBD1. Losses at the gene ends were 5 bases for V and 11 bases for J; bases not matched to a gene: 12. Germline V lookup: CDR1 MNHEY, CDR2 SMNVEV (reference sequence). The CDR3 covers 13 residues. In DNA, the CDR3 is TGTGCCAGCAGTACAATCAAAGACAGGGTTAAGTACTTC. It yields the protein CASSTIKDRVKYF.

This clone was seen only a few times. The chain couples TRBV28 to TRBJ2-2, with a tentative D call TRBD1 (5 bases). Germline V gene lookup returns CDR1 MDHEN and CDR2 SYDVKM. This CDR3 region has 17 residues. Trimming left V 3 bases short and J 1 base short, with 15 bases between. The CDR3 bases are TGTGCCAGCAGTTTGGGTCAGGGAAATTGGAACACCGGGGAGCTGTTTTTT. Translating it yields CASSLGQGNWNTGELFF.

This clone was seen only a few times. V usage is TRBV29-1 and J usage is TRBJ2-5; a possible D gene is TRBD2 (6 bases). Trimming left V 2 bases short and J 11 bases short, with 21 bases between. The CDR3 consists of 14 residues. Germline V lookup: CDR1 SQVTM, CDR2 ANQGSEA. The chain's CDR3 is CSVEFPGLTVRQYF. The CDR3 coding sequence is TGCAGCGTTGAATTTCCGGGACTCACTGTAAGGCAGTACTTC.

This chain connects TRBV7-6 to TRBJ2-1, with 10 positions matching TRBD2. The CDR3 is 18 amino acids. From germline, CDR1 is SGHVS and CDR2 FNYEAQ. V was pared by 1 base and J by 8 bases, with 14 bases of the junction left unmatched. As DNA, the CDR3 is TGTGCCAGCAGCTTAGACGTCCTAGCGAAGCGGGAGGGCCATGAGCAGTTCTTC. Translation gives CASSLDVLAKREGHEQFF.

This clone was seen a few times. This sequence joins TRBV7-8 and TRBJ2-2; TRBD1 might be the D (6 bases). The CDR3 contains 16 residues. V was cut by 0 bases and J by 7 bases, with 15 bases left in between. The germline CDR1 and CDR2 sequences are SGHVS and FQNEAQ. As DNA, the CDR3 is TGTGCCAGCAGCTTAGCGGAATGGGACATCAGCGGGGAGCTGTTTTTT. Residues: CASSLAEWDISGELFF.

The chain's CDR3 is CASSPLWTDTDTQYF. The CDR3 region has the DNA TGTGCCAGCTCACCCCTTTGGACAGACACAGATACGCAGTATTTT. The V call is TRBV18, the J call TRBJ2-3, with a tentative D call TRBD1 (6 bases). CDR1 and CDR2 from the germline V gene are KGHSH and LQKENI. The CDR3 loop spans 15 amino acids. Trimming pared 3 bases from V and 2 bases from J, leaving 12 bases between.

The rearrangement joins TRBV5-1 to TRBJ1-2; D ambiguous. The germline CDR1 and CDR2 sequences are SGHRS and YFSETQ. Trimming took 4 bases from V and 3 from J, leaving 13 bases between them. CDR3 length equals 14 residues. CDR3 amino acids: CASSPGSVDYGYTF. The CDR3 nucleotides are TGCGCCAGCAGCCCCGGATCGGTGGACTATGGCTACACCTTC.

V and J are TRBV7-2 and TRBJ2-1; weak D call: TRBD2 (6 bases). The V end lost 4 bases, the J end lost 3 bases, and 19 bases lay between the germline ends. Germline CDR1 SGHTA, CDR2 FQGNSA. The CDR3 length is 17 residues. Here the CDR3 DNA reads TGTGCCAGCAGCTGGGACTCATTTCAGAGAGTCTACAATGAGCAGTTCTTC. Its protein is CASSWDSFQRVYNEQFF. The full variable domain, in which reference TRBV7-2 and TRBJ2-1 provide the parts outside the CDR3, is GAGVSQSPSNKVTEKGKDVELRCDPISGHTALYWYRQSLGQGLEFLIYFQGNSAPDKSGLPSDRFSAERTGGSVSTLTIQRTQQEDSAVYLCASSWDSFQRVYNEQFFGPGTRLTVL.

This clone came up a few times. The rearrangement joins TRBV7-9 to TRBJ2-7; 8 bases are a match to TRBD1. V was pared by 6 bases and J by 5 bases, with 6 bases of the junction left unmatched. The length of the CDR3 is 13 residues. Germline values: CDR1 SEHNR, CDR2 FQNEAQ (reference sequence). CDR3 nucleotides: TGTGCCAGCAGGCCCGACAGGGGCCACGAGCAGTACTTC. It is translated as CASRPDRGHEQYF.

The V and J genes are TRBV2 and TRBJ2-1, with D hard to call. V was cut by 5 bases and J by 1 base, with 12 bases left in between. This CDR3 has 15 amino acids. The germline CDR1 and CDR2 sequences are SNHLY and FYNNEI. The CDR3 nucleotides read TGTGCCAGCAGTACCGACTGGTGGTCCTACAATGAGCAGTTCTTC. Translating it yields CASSTDWWSYNEQFF.

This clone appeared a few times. The DNA of the CDR3 is TGCGCCAGCTCTCGGACAGGGGAAGCTGAAGCTTTCTTT. Translation: CASSRTGEAEAFF. The chain couples TRBV5-1 to TRBJ1-1; TRBD1 matches 9 bases. The CDR3 runs to 13 residues. Germline lookup yields CDR1 SGHRS and CDR2 YFSETQ. Trimming at V came to 7 bases and at J to 6 bases, leaving 7 bases not matched to a gene.

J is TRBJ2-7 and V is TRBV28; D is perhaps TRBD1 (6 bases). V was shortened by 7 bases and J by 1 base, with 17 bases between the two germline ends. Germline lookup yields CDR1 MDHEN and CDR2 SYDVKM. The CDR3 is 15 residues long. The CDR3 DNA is TGTGCCAGCACGATGTCCCCCACAGGGTCCTACGAGCAGTACTTC. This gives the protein CASTMSPTGSYEQYF.

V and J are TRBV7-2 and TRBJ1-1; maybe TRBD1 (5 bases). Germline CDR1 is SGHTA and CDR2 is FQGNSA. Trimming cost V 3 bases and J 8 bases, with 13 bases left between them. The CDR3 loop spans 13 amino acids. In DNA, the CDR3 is TGTGCCAGCAGCTTTTATGGACAAGCCGAAGCTTTCTTT. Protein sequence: CASSFYGQAEAFF.

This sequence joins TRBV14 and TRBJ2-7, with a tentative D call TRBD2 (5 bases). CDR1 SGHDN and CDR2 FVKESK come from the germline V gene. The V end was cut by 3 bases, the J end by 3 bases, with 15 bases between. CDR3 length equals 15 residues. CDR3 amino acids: CASSQYSDPSYEQYF. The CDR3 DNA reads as TGTGCCAGCAGCCAGTATAGCGATCCGAGCTACGAGCAGTACTTC.

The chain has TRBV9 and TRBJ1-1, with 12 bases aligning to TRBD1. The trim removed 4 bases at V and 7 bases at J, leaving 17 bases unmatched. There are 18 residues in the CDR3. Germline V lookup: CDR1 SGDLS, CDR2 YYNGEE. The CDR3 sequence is CASSKRDRGQGALGEAFF. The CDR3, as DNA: TGTGCCAGCAGCAAACGGGACAGGGGACAGGGGGCGCTGGGTGAAGCTTTCTTT.